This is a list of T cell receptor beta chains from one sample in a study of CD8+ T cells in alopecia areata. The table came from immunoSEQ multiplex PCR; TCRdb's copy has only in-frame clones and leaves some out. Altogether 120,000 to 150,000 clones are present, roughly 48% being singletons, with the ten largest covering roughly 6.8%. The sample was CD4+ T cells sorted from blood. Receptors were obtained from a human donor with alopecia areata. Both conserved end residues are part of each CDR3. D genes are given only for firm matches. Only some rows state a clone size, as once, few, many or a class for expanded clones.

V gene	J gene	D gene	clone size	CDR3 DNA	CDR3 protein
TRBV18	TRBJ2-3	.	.	TGTGCCAGCTCATCCTACACAGATACGCAGTATTTT	CASSSYTDTQYF
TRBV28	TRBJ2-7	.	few	TGTGCCAGCGGGCTAACGAATCCCTACGAGCAGTACTTC	CASGLTNPYEQYF
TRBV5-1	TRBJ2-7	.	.	TGCGCCAGCAGCTTGGAAGGTCGCTACGAGCAGTACTTC	CASSLEGRYEQYF
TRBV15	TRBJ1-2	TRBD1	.	TGTGCCACCAGCAGGACAGGGAGAGGGGAGGGCTACACCTTC	CATSRTGRGEGYTF
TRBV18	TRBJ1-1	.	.	TGTGCCAGCTCACAAAAGGAAGGGTATGCTGAAGCTTTCTTT	CASSQKEGYAEAFF
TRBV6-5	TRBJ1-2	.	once	TGTGCCAGCAGCACCCCATCCTCGGGAGAAGGAGGCTACACCTTC	CASSTPSSGEGGYTF
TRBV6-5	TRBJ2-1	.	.	TGTGCCAGCAGTTATCTTCCTTTAATAGTAAATGAGCAGTTCTTC	CASSYLPLIVNEQFF
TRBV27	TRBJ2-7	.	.	TGTGCCAGCAGTTTACAGGGGCCCTACGAGCAGTACTTC	CASSLQGPYEQYF
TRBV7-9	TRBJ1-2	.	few	TGTGCCAGCAGTCCGGGCCACTTGCATGGCTACACCTTC	CASSPGHLHGYTF
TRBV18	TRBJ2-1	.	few	TGTGCCAGCTCACTACAGGGAAGCTCCTACAATGAGCAGTTCTTC	CASSLQGSSYNEQFF
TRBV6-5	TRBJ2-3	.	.	TGTGCCAGCAGTTACGGGACAGATACGCAGTATTTT	CASSYGTDTQYF
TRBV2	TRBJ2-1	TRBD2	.	TGTGCCAGCAGTGGGATTAGCGGGAGCGCGAATGAGCAGTTCTTC	CASSGISGSANEQFF
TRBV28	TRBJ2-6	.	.	TGTGCCAGCATGGGGCAGACGCTTTCTGGGGCCAACGTCCTGACTTTC	CASMGQTLSGANVLTF
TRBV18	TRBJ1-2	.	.	TGTGCCAGCTCACCAGCTCCGGACTATAGAGGCTACACCTTC	CASSPAPDYRGYTF
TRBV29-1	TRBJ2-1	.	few	TGCAGCGTTGAGAGGGAGAGCAATGAGCAGTTCTTC	CSVERESNEQFF
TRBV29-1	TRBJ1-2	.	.	TGCAGCGCTTCTCCGGGACTTCATAACTATGGCTACACCTTC	CSASPGLHNYGYTF
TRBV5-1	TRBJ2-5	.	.	TGCGCCAGCAGCCGACAGGCCCAAGAGACCCAGTACTTC	CASSRQAQETQYF
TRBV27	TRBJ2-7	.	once	TGTGCCAGCAGCAACCTCTACGAGCAGTACTTC	CASSNLYEQYF
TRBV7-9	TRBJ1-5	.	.	TGTGCCAGCAGTCGCGTTAGAGTCACAGGGTTTTCCGATCAGCCCCAGCATTTT	CASSRVRVTGFSDQPQHF
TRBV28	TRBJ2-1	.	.	TGTGCCAGCAGCACTACCGGGACGACGGGGAGGCAGTTCTTC	CASSTTGTTGRQFF
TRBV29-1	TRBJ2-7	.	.	TGCAGCGTGGGAACTAGCCCTGGCGAGCAGTACTTC	CSVGTSPGEQYF
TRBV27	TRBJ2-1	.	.	TGTGCCAGCAGTTTAGGAGGCCCAGCGGAGCAGTTCTTC	CASSLGGPAEQFF
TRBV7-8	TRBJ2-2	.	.	TGTGCCAGCAGCTTAGTGGTTTTCACCGGGGAGCTGTTTTTT	CASSLVVFTGELFF
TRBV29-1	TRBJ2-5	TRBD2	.	TGCAGCGCCGCTGGCGGGAGGACACCGCAAGAGACCCAGTACTTC	CSAAGGRTPQETQYF
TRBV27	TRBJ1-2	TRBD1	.	TGTGCCAGCAGTTCAACCACCGGGACAGGGGTAGGCTACACCTTC	CASSSTTGTGVGYTF
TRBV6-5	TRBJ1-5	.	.	TGTGCCAGCAGTTACGACGGTCCCGATCAGCCCCAGCATTTT	CASSYDGPDQPQHF
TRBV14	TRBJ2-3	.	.	TGTGCCAGCAGCCAAGATGTCCAGCCGTGGCAGTATTTT	CASSQDVQPWQYF
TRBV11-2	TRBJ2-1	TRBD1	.	TGTGCCAGCACACGGGACAGTGTTTACAATGAGCAGTTCTTC	CASTRDSVYNEQFF
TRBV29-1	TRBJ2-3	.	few	TGCAGCGTTGTCTTGTTCCGACAGGCTGGGACAGATACGCAGTATTTT	CSVVLFRQAGTDTQYF
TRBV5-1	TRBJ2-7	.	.	TGCGCCAGCAGCTTTGGGCAGGGTCAGCGCGAGCAGTACTTC	CASSFGQGQREQYF
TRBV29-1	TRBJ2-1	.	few	TGCAGCGGTGATGAGCAGTTCTTC	CSGDEQFF
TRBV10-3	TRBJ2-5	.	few	TGTGCCATCAGTGAGCGGGAGTCGAGAGAGACCCAGTACTTC	CAISERESRETQYF
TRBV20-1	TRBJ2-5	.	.	TGCAGTGCTAGACAAGAGACCCAGTACTTC	CSARQETQYF
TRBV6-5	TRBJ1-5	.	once	TGTGCCAGCAGACACACAGGGCAGTGGGATCAGCCCCAGCATTTT	CASRHTGQWDQPQHF
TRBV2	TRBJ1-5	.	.	TGTGCCAGCAAGCCGGACGGGACCGGTCAGCATTTT	CASKPDGTGQHF
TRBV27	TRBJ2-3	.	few	TGTGCCAGCAGTACCGACAGCACAGATACGCAGTATTTT	CASSTDSTDTQYF
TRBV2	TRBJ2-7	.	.	TGTGCCAGTAAGACTATCCCTTCCTACGAGCAGTACTTC	CASKTIPSYEQYF
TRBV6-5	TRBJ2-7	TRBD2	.	TGTGCCAGCAGTTACGGGACTAGCGGGAGTCCCTACGAGCAGTACTTC	CASSYGTSGSPYEQYF
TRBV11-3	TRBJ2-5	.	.	TGTGCCAGCAGCTTAGAAAGGGCCCAGTACTTC	CASSLERAQYF
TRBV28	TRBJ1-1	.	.	TGTGCCAGCCTACCGGACGGGGACACTGAAGCTTTCTTT	CASLPDGDTEAFF
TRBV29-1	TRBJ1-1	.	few	TGCAGCGTTGAAGAAGGGGCCGCGGCTTTCTTT	CSVEEGAAAFF
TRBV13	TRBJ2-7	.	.	TGTGCCAGCAGCTTACGTCTAGCTGCGTACGAGCAGTACTTC	CASSLRLAAYEQYF
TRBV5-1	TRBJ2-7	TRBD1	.	TGCGCCAGCAGCCAGGGACAGGATCCTTATGAGCAGTACTTC	CASSQGQDPYEQYF
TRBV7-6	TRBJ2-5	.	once	TGTGCCAGCAGCTTAGTTGCGTTGGGGGAGACCCAGTACTTC	CASSLVALGETQYF